Shown below are 27 T cell receptor beta chains from a single sample sequenced in a study of T cell changes during pregnancy in multiple sclerosis. Only in-frame clones appear in the TCRdb table, and some are missing; sequencing was by immunoSEQ multiplex PCR. The table includes 50,000 to 70,000 clones, about nine tenths detected once. The specimen was peripheral blood, collected in the third trimester of pregnancy. The receptors shown here come from a female donor in good health, enrolled as a control in a pregnancy study.

The chain has TRBV28 and TRBJ2-2; 10 nucleotides line up with TRBD1. Germline lookup yields CDR1 MDHEN and CDR2 SYDVKM. V lost 0 bases and J lost 1; bases outside the gene matches: 8. This CDR3 contains 19 residues. The DNA for the CDR3 is TGTGCCAGCAGTTTATGGGCAATACGGACAGGGGGGAACACCGGGGAGCTGTTTTTT. It yields the protein CASSLWAIRTGGNTGELFF.

The chain has TRBV5-6 and TRBJ2-3; D remains unclear. Between the trimmed V and J ends, which lost 0 bases and 2 bases, there was a span of 4 bases. The CDR3 contains 13 residues. Germline lookup yields CDR1 SGHDT and CDR2 YYEEEE. The CDR3 nucleotides read TGTGCCAGCAGCTTGGACACCACAGATACGCAGTATTTT. Translating it yields CASSLDTTDTQYF.

The chain uses TRBV27 and TRBJ2-1; 8 bases agree with TRBD2. The J segment lost 9 bases and the V segment lost 6 bases, leaving 7 bases of the junction unmatched. The germline CDR1 and CDR2 sequences are MNHEY and SMNVEV (reference sequence). The CDR3 is 13 residues long. The CDR3 region is CASSGGAFREQFF. In nucleotides, the CDR3 is TGTGCCAGCAGCGGGGGGGCGTTTCGTGAGCAGTTCTTC.

The chain has TRBV5-6 and TRBJ1-1; D is unclear. V shed 4 bases and J shed 8 bases, with 15 bases lying between them. The CDR3 has 13 amino acids. CDR1 is SGHDT, CDR2 YYEEEE, per germline. The CDR3 loop is CASSGVTGREAFF. The CDR3, as DNA: TGTGCCAGCAGCGGTGTTACTGGGCGAGAAGCTTTCTTT.

The chain combines TRBV7-6 with TRBJ2-3; 8 bases are shared with TRBD2. The V gene's germline CDR1 is SGHVS and CDR2 FNYEAQ. This CDR3 comprises 18 residues. V lost 2 bases and J lost 0; bases outside the gene matches: 10. The CDR3 coding sequence is TGTGCCAGCAGCTTAATTGGCCCGGGAGGGCATAGCACAGATACGCAGTATTTT. It is translated as CASSLIGPGGHSTDTQYF. The complete variable domain, with remaining parts taken from reference TRBV7-6 and TRBJ2-3, reads GAGVSQSPRYKVTKRGQDVALRCDPISGHVSLYWYRQALGQGPEFLTYFNYEAQQDKSGLPNDRFSAERPEGSISTLTIQRTEQRDSAMYRCASSLIGPGGHSTDTQYFGPGTRLTVL.

This rearrangement joins TRBV4-1 to TRBJ1-2, with 7 bases identical to TRBD1. The CDR3 runs to 16 residues. J gave up 3 bases and V 0 bases, and 7 bases lay outside the gene matches. Germline CDR1 and CDR2: MGHRA and YSYEKL. The CDR3 reads CASSQDGGRGDYGYTF. The CDR3 DNA reads as TGCGCCAGCAGCCAAGATGGGGGCAGGGGGGACTATGGCTACACCTTC.

This clone showed up just once. The genes are TRBV7-2 and TRBJ2-1; a weak D match, TRBD2 (5 bases). From germline, CDR1 is SGHTA and CDR2 FQGNSA. The CDR3 consists of 13 residues. V was pared by 5 bases and J by 8 bases, with 13 bases between. The CDR3 is CASSLQTRDEQFF. The CDR3 DNA reads TGTGCCAGCAGCCTCCAAACGCGGGATGAGCAGTTCTTC.

The genes are TRBV19 and TRBJ1-2; no firm D call. Germline CDR1 LNHDA, CDR2 SQIVND (reference sequence). With 0 bases removed from V and 0 bases from J, the gap between germline ends came to 11 bases. The CDR3 sequence is 16 residues long. The chain's CDR3 is CASSIDVGTSNYGYTF. For the CDR3, the DNA is TGTGCCAGTAGTATAGATGTGGGCACATCTAACTATGGCTACACCTTC.

CDR3 coding DNA: TGTGCCAGCTCACTGGGGACTAGCGGGAGGACAGCGTTCCACGAGCAGTACTTC. Protein: CASSLGTSGRTAFHEQYF. The chain couples TRBV18 to TRBJ2-7; 15 bases agree with TRBD2. V lost 4 bases and J lost 5; bases outside the gene matches: 12. CDR3 length: 18 amino acids. Germline assignment: CDR1 KGHSH and CDR2 LQKENI.

V and J are TRBV5-1 and TRBJ1-1, with a possible D match to TRBD1 (6 bases). The CDR3 spans 15 residues. Germline V gene data show CDR1 as SGHRS and CDR2 as YFSETQ. V gave up 2 bases and J gave up 0 bases, with 11 bases separating them. DNA of the CDR3: TGCGCCAGCAGCTTAAACAGGGCCATGAACACTGAAGCTTTCTTT. Translated: CASSLNRAMNTEAFF.

The J gene is TRBJ2-3, the V gene TRBV5-4, with TRBD2 identical over 12 bases. CDR1 is SGHNT, CDR2 YYREEE, per germline (reference sequence). The CDR3 length is 17 residues. The J segment lost 1 base and the V segment lost 4 bases, leaving 7 bases of the junction unmatched. CDR3 sequence reads: CASSQGLAGLGTDTQYF. The CDR3 DNA follows: TGTGCCAGCAGCCAAGGACTAGCGGGGTTAGGCACAGATACGCAGTATTTT.

A single count supports this clone. V is TRBV19 and J is TRBJ1-3, with D possibly being TRBD1 (6 bases). The CDR3 spans 14 residues. V was cut by 2 bases and J by 4 bases, with 9 bases left in between. CDR1 LNHDA and CDR2 SQIVND come from the germline V gene (reference sequence). The chain's CDR3 is CASSIQGTGNTIYF. The CDR3 DNA is TGTGCCAGTAGTATACAGGGGACAGGAAACACCATATATTTT.

The chain recombines TRBV27 with TRBJ2-4; 10 nucleotides agree with TRBD2. V was clipped by 2 bases and J by 1 base; unmatched bases: 11. The CDR3 has 19 amino acids. CDR1 and CDR2 (germline): MNHEY, SMNVEV (reference sequence). The CDR3 sequence is CASSLTSGTAPGAKNIQYF. DNA for the CDR3: TGTGCCAGCAGTTTAACTAGCGGGACGGCCCCTGGGGCCAAAAACATTCAGTACTTC.

This chain links TRBV7-9 with TRBJ2-3; D remains ambiguous. The length of the CDR3 is 11 residues. Between the trimmed V and J ends, which lost 5 bases and 8 bases, there was a span of 8 bases. Germline V gives CDR1 SEHNR, CDR2 FQNEAQ (reference sequence). The DNA of the CDR3 is TGTGCCAGCAGCCCTCTCCCTACGCAGTATTTT. Its translation is CASSPLPTQYF.

The chain couples TRBV2 to TRBJ2-7, with 9 positions matching TRBD1. The J segment lost 5 bases and the V segment lost 5 bases, leaving 10 bases of the junction unmatched. CDR1 and CDR2 from the germline V gene are SNHLY and FYNNEI. The length of the CDR3 is 15 residues. The CDR3 DNA sequence: TGTGCCAGCAGTCCCCCCGGACAGGGGATACACGAGCAGTACTTC. It codes for CASSPPGQGIHEQYF.

The chain's CDR3 is CASSSGEATNEKLFF. The DNA for the CDR3 is TGTGCCAGTAGTTCGGGGGAGGCAACTAATGAAAAACTGTTTTTT. The V and J genes are TRBV19 and TRBJ1-4; possibly TRBD1 for D (5 bases). This CDR3 has 15 amino acids. Per the germline V gene, CDR1 is LNHDA and CDR2 is SQIVND (reference sequence). V dropped 5 bases and J dropped 0 bases, with 10 bases sitting between them. The full variable domain, with the rest looked up from reference TRBV19 and TRBJ1-4, is DGGITQSPKYLFRKEGQNVTLSCEQNLNHDAMYWYRQDPGQGLRLIYYSQIVNDFQKGDIAEGYSVSREKKESFPLTVTSAQKNPTAFYLCASSSGEATNEKLFFGSGTQLSVL.

The genes are TRBV7-9 and TRBJ2-2; 10 bases agree with TRBD1. CDR3 length: 15 residues. Germline V gene data show CDR1 as SEHNR and CDR2 as FQNEAQ (reference sequence). V lost 4 bases to trimming and J lost 6 bases; unmatched junction nucleotides: 5. The CDR3 bases are TGTGCCAGCAGCTGGGGACAGGGGAGGGCCGGGGAGCTGTTTTTT. Amino acids: CASSWGQGRAGELFF.

The chain couples TRBV11-2 to TRBJ2-1; 9 bases match TRBD1. CDR1 is SGHAT and CDR2 is FQNNGV in the germline V gene. This CDR3 has 12 amino acids. J was trimmed by 14 bases and V by 4 bases; bases with no gene match: 6. CDR3 in DNA: TGTGCCAGCAGCTCGCTGGGGACAGGGAAGTTCTTC. It translates to CASSSLGTGKFF.

This rearrangement joins TRBV5-1 to TRBJ2-7; D is ambiguous. The V gene lost 2 bases and the J gene lost 1 base, with 7 bases spanning the gap. There are 13 residues in the CDR3. Germline V gene lookup returns CDR1 SGHRS and CDR2 YFSETQ. The CDR3 loop reads CASSFGRSYEQYF. The CDR3 DNA follows: TGCGCCAGCAGCTTTGGGCGTTCCTACGAGCAGTACTTC. Full variable domain (rest looked up from reference TRBV5-1 and TRBJ2-7): KAGVTQTPRYLIKTRGQQVTLSCSPISGHRSVSWYQQTPGQGLQFLFEYFSETQRNKGNFPGRFSGRQFSNSRSEMNVSTLELGDSALYLCASSFGRSYEQYFGPGTRLTVT.

J is TRBJ2-1 and V is TRBV10-2, with 13 bases identical to TRBD2. The junction had 6 bases not matched to a gene; V was cut back by 7 bases and J by 0 bases. Germline-derived CDR1 and CDR2 are WSHSY and SAAADI. This CDR3 comprises 17 residues. As DNA, the CDR3 is TGCGCCAGCAAGACTAGCGGGGGGACGAGCTCCTACAATGAGCAGTTCTTC. Amino acids: CASKTSGGTSSYNEQFF.

This sequence joins TRBV5-1 and TRBJ1-2; D is possibly TRBD1 (5 bases). The CDR3 has 15 amino acids. The V end was cut by 0 bases, the J end by 8 bases, with 17 bases between. Germline V gene sequence: CDR1 SGHRS, CDR2 YFSETQ. CDR3 sequence reads: CASSLVSGGPQGYTF. In DNA, the CDR3 is TGCGCCAGCAGCTTGGTTTCCGGGGGTCCTCAGGGCTACACCTTC.

V is TRBV2 and J is TRBJ2-1; weak D call: TRBD1 (6 bases). Germline V gene lookup returns CDR1 SNHLY and CDR2 FYNNEI. This CDR3 has 13 amino acids. V dropped 8 bases and J dropped 9 bases, with 17 bases sitting between them. DNA for the CDR3: TGTGCCAGCGGGGGACAAAGGGCGGTTGAGCAGTTCTTC. It yields the protein CASGGQRAVEQFF.

The rearrangement joins TRBV14 to TRBJ2-7, with 7 bases that match TRBD1. The germline V gene has CDR1 SGHDN and CDR2 FVKESK. The CDR3 sequence is 14 residues long. Trimming at V came to 2 bases and at J to 3 bases, leaving 4 bases not matched to a gene. Here the CDR3 DNA reads TGTGCCAGCAGCCAAAGGAACAGGGGCTACGAGCAGTACTTC. Translated: CASSQRNRGYEQYF.

The gene calls are TRBV11-2 and TRBJ2-7; D is perhaps TRBD2 (5 bases). CDR3 size: 15 residues. Germline V CDR1 and CDR2: SGHAT, FQNNGV. Trimming took off 1 base at V and 2 bases at J, with 12 bases between the two ends. The CDR3, as DNA: TGTGCCAGCAGCTTAGTCCGGGGAAGAACCTACGAGCAGTACTTC. Translation gives CASSLVRGRTYEQYF.

The chain is built from TRBV6-4 and TRBJ2-5; TRBD2 agrees at 15 bases. Germline loops: CDR1 MRHNA, CDR2 SNTAGT. Trimming took 4 bases from V and 2 from J; bases not matched to a gene: 2. The CDR3 covers 16 residues. CDR3 in DNA: TGTGCCAGCAGTGCCGGGACTAGCGGGGGGCAAGAGACCCAGTACTTC. Amino acids: CASSAGTSGGQETQYF.

V is TRBV19 and J is TRBJ2-1, with TRBD1 matching 10 bases. Germline-derived CDR1 and CDR2 are LNHDA and SQIVND (reference sequence). This CDR3 comprises 16 residues. Germline trimming cut 1 base from V and 4 bases from J; bases unmatched to any gene: 4. In nucleotides, the CDR3 is TGTGCCAGTAGTATAGGTGGGGACAGGGGATACAATGAGCAGTTCTTC. Protein sequence: CASSIGGDRGYNEQFF.

The chain combines TRBV19 with TRBJ1-2; TRBD1 agrees at 7 bases. This CDR3 is 14 amino acids long. From germline, CDR1 is LNHDA and CDR2 SQIVND (reference sequence). Trimming took 5 bases from V and 2 from J; bases not matched to a gene: 5. The CDR3, as DNA: TGTGCCAGTAGTCTCGGGACAGTAAACTATGGCTACACCTTC. Translation: CASSLGTVNYGYTF.